This TCR beta chain stems from a study of CD8 T cells in ankylosing spondylitis. The study's findings and limits: It appeared that ankylosing spondylitis blood was characterized by a TCR beta motif of roughly 8 highly homologous variants.

V lost 3 bases, J lost 10 bases, and 14 bases stayed unmatched. The germline gives CDR1 SGHRS, CDR2 YFSETQ. The CDR3 contains 16 residues. It was by quantitative 5'-RACE with molecular barcodes that TCR beta libraries were made. TCRdb re-called the 5' RACE reads through MiXCR, storing one row per CDR3 protein. The sample includes 350,000 or so distinct CDR3 sequences, approximately 8.2% seen only once; the top ten take 13% to 15%. This clonotype was seen a handful of times. What it binds is not known. The chain links TRBV5-1 to TRBJ2-1, with 9 nucleotides matching TRBD2. Sample: blood, either unsorted or a sorted T cell fraction (not recorded which). The receptor was isolated from a male donor with ankylosing spondylitis. CDR3 sequence (DNA): TGCGCCAGCAGCTCCCTTGCGGGAGGGCCTCAAGGGGAGCAGTTCTTC. As protein: CASSSLAGGPQGEQFF. Full variable domain (missing parts from reference TRBV5-1 and TRBJ2-1): KAGVTQTPRYLIKTRGQQVTLSCSPISGHRSVSWYQQTPGQGLQFLFEYFSETQRNKGNFPGRFSGRQFSNSRSEMNVSTLELGDSALYLCASSSLAGGPQGEQFFGPGTRLTVL.